The T cell receptor beta chain under discussion was sequenced for a study of a mutant IDH1 vaccine in newly diagnosed glioma. General observations from the study: Shifts in the top peripheral T cell clonotypes seemed unrelated to pseudoprogression.

Clones were sequenced by immunoSEQ multiplex PCR, and TCRdb holds only the in-frame ones, with some missing. This table has 40,000 to 55,000 clones, around 80% appearing once. V lost 1 base, J lost 4 bases, and 10 bases lay in between. CDR1 KGHSH and CDR2 LQKENI come from the germline V gene. This CDR3 region has 14 residues. The sample holds a few counts of this clone. As yet, its antigen is unknown. Time point denoted: week 5, during vaccination. Doses comprised 300 ug of mutant IDH1 20-mer peptide each, plus topical imiquimod. New IDH1-mutant, ATRX-lost WHO grade 3 or 4 astrocytomas occurred in donors.

This sequence joins TRBV18 and TRBJ1-1; D perhaps matches TRBD1 (5 bases). The material was PBMCs, obtained from a glioma patient whose treatment included an IDH1 peptide vaccine. The receptor was isolated from a man aged 45-60 years with glioma. This chain's CDR3 is CASSPLDSTTEAFF. The CDR3, as DNA: TGTGCCAGCTCACCACTAGACAGTACCACTGAAGCTTTCTTT.